These 13 T cell receptor beta chains came from one sample sequenced in a study of identifying expanded T cells in peripheral blood. Libraries were prepared by immunoSEQ multiplex PCR; TCRdb keeps only in-frame clonotypes and omits some of them. The repertoire holds around 120,000 clones, with approximately 86% as singletons. The sequenced material came from blood. The receptors stem from a person between 18 and 75 years old in good health.

This clone showed up just once. The chain recombines TRBV7-2 with TRBJ2-1, with no clear D. Trimming shortened V by 2 bases and J by 4 bases, and 15 bases separated the two germline ends. The CDR3 sequence is 16 residues long. Germline V gene lookup returns CDR1 SGHTA and CDR2 FQGNSA. The CDR3 bases are TGTGCCAGCAGCTTATTAGTGGCTGGCCCATACAATGAGCAGTTCTTC. Protein sequence: CASSLLVAGPYNEQFF.

The chain is built from TRBV19 and TRBJ1-2; 7 positions match TRBD1. The ends lost 4 bases at V and 9 bases at J; junction bases unmatched: 17. The CDR3 loop spans 16 amino acids. Germline CDR1 LNHDA, CDR2 SQIVND (reference sequence). The CDR3 DNA follows: TGTGCCAGTAGTAGCCCAAAGCACCGGGACAGTGGTCGCTACACCTTC. This gives the protein CASSSPKHRDSGRYTF.

V gene TRBV4-3 combines with J gene TRBJ1-4, with D perhaps TRBD1 (5 bases). V gave up 1 base and J gave up 4 bases, with 10 bases separating them. CDR3 length: 15 amino acids. Germline lookup yields CDR1 LGHNA and CDR2 YSLEER. CDR3 in amino acids: CASSQGIRDNEKLFF. DNA for the CDR3: TGCGCCAGCAGCCAAGGGATCAGGGATAATGAAAAACTGTTTTTT.

The table lists this clone with a few counts. The chain links TRBV19 to TRBJ1-1; D remains ambiguous. CDR1 LNHDA and CDR2 SQIVND come from the germline V gene (reference sequence). Trimming pared 1 base from V and 0 bases from J, leaving 6 bases between. The CDR3 length is 14 residues. The CDR3 DNA is TGTGCCAGTAGTATAGTTAACATGAACACTGAAGCTTTCTTT. This gives the protein CASSIVNMNTEAFF.

This chain joins TRBV18 and TRBJ1-3, with TRBD1 matching 10 bases. The germline V gene has CDR1 KGHSH and CDR2 LQKENI. CDR3 size: 15 residues. With 5 bases clipped from V and 4 bases from J, the junction kept 5 bases outside the gene matches. The CDR3 DNA reads TGTGCCAGCTCAAGACAGGGGGCATCGGGAAACACCATATATTTT. Its protein product is CASSRQGASGNTIYF.

The DNA for the CDR3 is TGTGCCAGCAGTTTCCCCTCCAAAACAGGGGCGGACGTCCTGACTTTC. Protein sequence: CASSFPSKTGADVLTF. This chain uses TRBV28 with TRBJ2-6; 7 bases agree with TRBD1. This CDR3 has 16 amino acids. After removal of 3 bases from V and 11 bases from J, the junction contained 13 bases not matched to a gene. CDR1 and CDR2 (germline): MDHEN, SYDVKM.

The chain combines TRBV5-3 with TRBJ1-6; 10 positions match TRBD1. TRBV5-3 is flagged as an ORF with uncertain function. Trimming at V came to 4 bases and at J to 1 base, leaving 8 bases not matched to a gene. This CDR3 is built from 18 residues. The CDR3 spells CARSGRRQGASYNSPLHF. CDR3 coding DNA: TGTGCCAGAAGCGGGAGGAGACAGGGGGCGTCCTATAATTCACCCCTCCACTTT.

V is TRBV28 and J is TRBJ1-4, with 7 bases fitting TRBD1. CDR1 and CDR2 from the germline V gene are MDHEN and SYDVKM. This CDR3 comprises 16 residues. Trimming at V came to 8 bases and at J to 4 bases, leaving 13 bases not matched to a gene. The CDR3 nucleotides read TGTGCCAGCTCGGGACAGCCGGGGACCGTTAATGAAAAACTGTTTTTT. This codes for CASSGQPGTVNEKLFF.

This clone has ten or more counts. The gene calls are TRBV9 and TRBJ2-2, with D tentatively TRBD1 (6 bases). The germline V gene has CDR1 SGDLS and CDR2 YYNGEE. Trimming left V 3 bases short and J 5 bases short, with 11 bases between. This CDR3 has 14 amino acids. CDR3 sequence reads: CASSGGHQTGELFF. The CDR3 nucleotides read TGTGCCAGCAGCGGGGGGCACCAAACCGGGGAGCTGTTTTTT.

V and J are TRBV7-9 and TRBJ2-7; TRBD1 aligns across 7 bases. This CDR3 region has 12 residues. CDR1 SEHNR and CDR2 FQNEAQ come from the germline V gene (reference sequence). Germline trimming cut 5 bases from V and 4 bases from J; bases unmatched to any gene: 2. The CDR3 DNA sequence: TGTGCCAGCAGCGAACAGGGGTACGAGCAGTACTTC. The encoded protein is CASSEQGYEQYF.

V and J are TRBV30 and TRBJ2-1; unclear D gene. Germline V gene sequence: CDR1 GTSNPN, CDR2 SVGIG (reference sequence). The CDR3 is 13 amino acids. V gave up 4 bases and J gave up 9 bases, with 16 bases separating them. The CDR3: CAWNPPGIFEQFF. The CDR3 nucleotides read TGTGCCTGGAATCCCCCCGGAATCTTTGAGCAGTTCTTC.

This sequence joins TRBV9 and TRBJ1-3; D is ambiguous. Germline assignment: CDR1 SGDLS and CDR2 YYNGEE. The V end lost 0 bases, the J end lost 2 bases, and 6 bases lay between the germline ends. The CDR3 spans 14 residues. CDR3 sequence (DNA): TGTGCCAGCAGCGTAGACAGACCTGGAAACACCATATATTTT. It translates to CASSVDRPGNTIYF.

The J gene is TRBJ2-1, the V gene TRBV27; TRBD2 aligns across 9 bases. The CDR3 consists of 17 residues. Germline loops: CDR1 MNHEY, CDR2 SMNVEV (reference sequence). The V and J ends lost 4 bases and 2 bases, in that order; junction bases with no gene match: 9. The CDR3 DNA reads as TGTGCCAGCAGTTCCCCGACTAGCGGAGGAGCCTACAATGAGCAGTTCTTC. Its translation is CASSSPTSGGAYNEQFF.